The source of this T cell receptor beta chain is a study of blood T cell repertoires in COVID-19. Turning to the study itself: Nucleic acid was either cDNA or gDNA, and it came from T cells, B-cell-depleted T cells, or PBMCs.

The V gene's germline CDR1 is SNHLY and CDR2 FYNNEI. J was trimmed by 12 bases and V by 7 bases; bases with no gene match: 8. The CDR3 is made up of 12 amino acids. Assay: immunoSEQ multiplex PCR; the TCRdb copy retains only in-frame clones and omits some. Here the sample spans some 70,000 clones, 85% to 90% being singletons. The source of this sequence is a man between 50 and 59 years old with active COVID-19. Sequenced input: peripheral blood. The rearrangement links TRBV2 to TRBJ2-7, with 11 positions matching TRBD2. DNA of the CDR3: TGTGCCAGCATTGGGACTAGCGGCACCCCGTACGTC. Protein: CASIGTSGTPYV.